The 5 T cell receptor beta chains in this list originate from one sample, sequenced in a study of glioma-infiltrating T cells after dendritic cell vaccination. Time point reported: after dendritic cell vaccination, including at tumor progression/relapse. The protocol was immunoSEQ multiplex PCR, while the TCRdb copy is restricted to in-frame clones and leaves out a portion. Counted here are 85,000 to 100,000 clones, roughly four fifths occurring once; the ten biggest clones make up approximately 2%. The sequencing here drew on blood, taken after dendritic cell vaccination. The source of these receptors is a human donor with glioblastoma.

The gene calls are TRBV5-1 and TRBJ2-3; no reliable D call. CDR3 size: 14 residues. The V and J ends lost 6 bases and 2 bases respectively, with 13 bases between them. Germline values: CDR1 SGHRS, CDR2 YFSETQ. The DNA for the CDR3 is TGCGCCAGCACCCTTGACTTTAACACAGATACGCAGTATTTT. Protein sequence: CASTLDFNTDTQYF.

The chain couples TRBV27 to TRBJ2-2; 7 bases are a match to TRBD1. Germline CDR1 reads MNHEY; CDR2 reads SMNVEV (reference sequence). This CDR3 is 15 amino acids long. The junction had 6 bases not matched to a gene; V was cut back by 3 bases and J by 5 bases. DNA for the CDR3: TGTGCCAGCAGTTTGTCAGGGGGTCTAACCGGGGAGCTGTTTTTT. This encodes CASSLSGGLTGELFF.

The V and J genes are TRBV7-8 and TRBJ2-2; D call uncertain. Looked up from germline, CDR1 is SGHVS and CDR2 is FQNEAQ. The V and J ends lost 1 base and 2 bases respectively, with 11 bases between them. The CDR3 spans 16 residues. The CDR3 DNA follows: TGTGCCAGCAGCTTAGACTCGGAGAGAAACACCGGGGAGCTGTTTTTT. This encodes CASSLDSERNTGELFF.

This chain connects TRBV10-1 to TRBJ1-1, with 9 bases aligning to TRBD1. Germline V gene lookup returns CDR1 WNHNN and CDR2 SYGVQD (reference sequence). This CDR3 has 13 amino acids. V trimming: 3 bases; J trimming: 7 bases; junction bases outside the gene matches: 3. The CDR3, as DNA: TGCGCCAGCAGTGACAGACAGGGGGATGAAGCTTTCTTT. This sequence encodes CASSDRQGDEAFF.

The chain uses TRBV19 and TRBJ1-2, with D possibly TRBD1 on 5 matching bases. The length of the CDR3 is 14 residues. Germline CDR1 is LNHDA and CDR2 is SQIVND (reference sequence). V dropped 8 bases and J dropped 4 bases, with 17 bases sitting between them. In DNA, the CDR3 is TGTGCCAGTGCCGCGGGGGGTTTGACCTATGGCTACACCTTC. Translating it yields CASAAGGLTYGYTF.